These 14 T cell receptor beta chains came from one sample sequenced in a study of spatial heterogeneity in lung cancer. Documented time point: sample taken at primary tumor resection. MiXCR, run by TCRdb on the 5' RACE reads, gives a single entry per CDR3 protein. The repertoire holds roughly 48,000 distinct CDR3 sequences, with less than 5.5% as singletons. Sample: PBMCs, taken at surgery. The receptors here all came from a male donor with early-stage non-small cell lung cancer.

This clonotype was observed a few times. The genes are TRBV12-3 or TRBV12-4 and TRBJ2-5; 8 nucleotides match TRBD1. Trimming took 5 bases from V and 5 from J; bases not matched to a gene: 10. The CDR3 extends over 15 amino acids. The DNA of the CDR3 is TGTGCCAGCAGTCCCCGGACAGGGTATGGGGAGACCCAGTACTTC. Translation gives CASSPRTGYGETQYF.

This clonotype was counted a few times. This rearrangement joins TRBV18 to TRBJ2-5; D is unclear. The CDR3 extends over 15 amino acids. Trimming pared 4 bases from V and 4 bases from J, leaving 16 bases between. Germline V gives CDR1 KGHSH, CDR2 LQKENI. The CDR3 nucleotides are TGTGCCAGCTCACTCGCGAACGGATGGGGAGAGACCCAGTACTTC. This encodes CASSLANGWGETQYF. The full variable domain, with the rest looked up from reference TRBV18 and TRBJ2-5, is NAGVMQNPRHLVRRRGQEARLRCSPMKGHSHVYWYRQLPEEGLKFMVYLQKENIIDESGMPKERFSAEFPKEGPSILRIQQVVRGDSAAYFCASSLANGWGETQYFGPGTRLLVL.

In this sample, this clonotype turned up many times. This chain joins TRBV20-1 and TRBJ1-1, with D possibly matching TRBD1 (5 bases). In germline, CDR1 is DFQATT, CDR2 SNEGSKA (reference sequence). This CDR3 contains 15 residues. V was cut by 3 bases and J by 2 bases, with 16 bases left in between. The CDR3, as DNA: TGCAGTGCTAGGGACTCACAGGAGATAAACACTGAAGCTTTCTTT. This gives the protein CSARDSQEINTEAFF.

The table lists this clonotype with many counts. The chain recombines TRBV6-1 with TRBJ2-1; D is perhaps TRBD2 (6 bases). Trimming took 9 bases from V and 9 from J, leaving 21 bases between them. CDR3 length: 14 amino acids. Germline loops: CDR1 MNHNS, CDR2 SASEGT. The CDR3: CASERLVRSGEQFF. For the CDR3, the DNA is TGTGCCAGTGAACGACTAGTACGGTCTGGTGAGCAGTTCTTC.

Ten or more counts support this clonotype. This chain connects TRBV30 to TRBJ2-3, with D perhaps TRBD1 (5 bases). Germline-derived CDR1 and CDR2 are GTSNPN and SVGIG (reference sequence). CDR3 length: 16 amino acids. V dropped 4 bases and J dropped 0 bases, with 17 bases sitting between them. The CDR3 loop is CAWTGTGYPSTDTQYF. DNA for the CDR3: TGTGCCTGGACCGGCACAGGTTACCCTAGCACAGATACGCAGTATTTT.

This clonotype has a count of ten or more. This sequence joins TRBV18 and TRBJ2-7, with D uncertain. The CDR3 loop spans 13 amino acids. CDR1 is KGHSH and CDR2 is LQKENI in the germline V gene. The V end lost 6 bases, the J end lost 0 bases, and 9 bases lay between the germline ends. The CDR3 DNA follows: TGTGCCAGCTCGCTTGTTACCTCCTACGAGCAGTACTTC. Its protein is CASSLVTSYEQYF.

This clonotype was seen many times. This chain uses TRBV20-1 with TRBJ2-1, with 8 bases fitting TRBD2. Per germline, CDR1 DFQATT and CDR2 SNEGSKA (reference sequence). The CDR3 spans 14 residues. The J segment lost 11 bases and the V segment lost 0 bases, leaving 9 bases of the junction unmatched. In nucleotides, the CDR3 is TGCAGTGCTAGAGATGGGACTAGTAGTCGGCAGCAGTTCTTC. It specifies CSARDGTSSRQQFF.

This clonotype was found a few times. J is TRBJ2-3 and V is TRBV5-4; the D gene is possibly TRBD2 (5 bases). Trimming stripped 4 bases from V and 6 bases from J, with 24 bases between. The germline V gene has CDR1 SGHNT and CDR2 YYREEE (reference sequence). This CDR3 is built from 17 residues. CDR3 nucleotide sequence: TGTGCCAGCAGCACCGAGGCCATCGCTAGCCGGGTGGATACGCAGTATTTT. It specifies CASSTEAIASRVDTQYF.

Turning to this clonotype: Being one base from a much bigger clone, this may be a read error. V is TRBV30 and J is TRBJ1-4; D gene ambiguous. The CDR3 has 12 amino acids. Germline V lookup: CDR1 GTSNPN, CDR2 SVGIG (reference sequence). For the CDR3, the DNA is TGTGCCTGGGCCGGGAATGATGAAAAACTGTCTTTT. This codes for CAWAGNDEKLSF.

This clonotype was detected ten times or more. The chain links TRBV20-1 to TRBJ2-5; D possibly corresponds to TRBD2 (6 bases). The ends were cut back, 0 bases at V and 2 bases at J, with 10 bases in the middle. CDR1 is DFQATT, CDR2 SNEGSKA, per germline (reference sequence). This CDR3 spans 14 amino acids. CDR3 sequence: CSARDFRGQETQYF. The CDR3 DNA is TGCAGTGCTAGAGACTTTCGGGGGCAAGAGACCCAGTACTTC.

This clonotype came up many times. The V call is TRBV9, the J call TRBJ2-3; D is unclear. From germline, CDR1 is SGDLS and CDR2 YYNGEE. This CDR3 is built from 16 residues. Trimming removed 0 bases at V and 0 bases at J, with 11 bases between. The CDR3 reads CASSVGMAVSTDTQYF. CDR3 DNA: TGTGCCAGCAGCGTAGGTATGGCGGTCAGCACAGATACGCAGTATTTT.

This clonotype was detected many times. The chain recombines TRBV20-1 with TRBJ2-2; 8 bases are shared with TRBD2. The CDR3 is 16 amino acids. Per germline, CDR1 DFQATT and CDR2 SNEGSKA (reference sequence). V lost 1 base to trimming and J lost 7 bases; unmatched junction nucleotides: 11. The CDR3 here is CSARVSGRRRGGELFF. Here the CDR3 DNA reads TGCAGTGCTAGAGTCAGCGGGAGAAGGAGGGGCGGGGAGCTGTTTTTT.

This clonotype was counted between two and nine times. For the CDR3, the DNA is TGTGCCAGCAGCAGAGGACAGGGGGAACAAGCTTTCTTT. Translation gives CASSRGQGEQAFF. The V gene is TRBV7-2, the J gene TRBJ1-1; the match to TRBD1 covers 10 bases. Germline CDR1 SGHTA, CDR2 FQGNSA. The CDR3 has 13 residues. The V segment lost 5 bases and the J segment 9 bases; nucleotides outside the gene matches: 6.

There are many counts of this clonotype. The V and J genes are TRBV9 and TRBJ2-1; D gene ambiguous. From germline, CDR1 is SGDLS and CDR2 YYNGEE. The CDR3 length is 15 residues. Trimming cost V 5 bases and J 0 bases, with 12 bases left between them. CDR3 sequence reads: CASSNSQSSYNEQFF. CDR3 in DNA: TGTGCCAGCAGTAATAGCCAGAGCTCCTACAATGAGCAGTTCTTC.